This paragraph covers one T cell receptor beta chain sequence. Its antigen is still unknown. This entry is derived from a study of cytomegalovirus exposure and HLA in healthy donors. Study-level findings and limits: Among TCR beta chains, those listed as cytomegalovirus-associated numbered under 200.

In the PCR, 60 Vbeta and 13 Jbeta primers were used. Data came from immunoSEQ multiplex PCR; TCRdb stores just in-frame clones and leaves some out. The data show about 120,000 clones, with more than 60% seen just once and less than 4.5% held by the top ten. Germline V lookup: CDR1 LNHDA, CDR2 SQIVND (reference sequence). Trimming pared 5 bases from V and 2 bases from J, leaving 13 bases between. The CDR3 is 15 amino acids. The rearrangement joins TRBV19 to TRBJ1-5, with D maybe TRBD1 (6 bases). The TCR sequence derives from a woman aged 40 to 50 in good health and CMV-seronegative. The specimen sequenced was PBMCs. CDR3 nucleotide sequence: TGTGCCAGTAGTCCAATGAGGACAGGCAATCAGCCCCAGCATTTT. It codes for CASSPMRTGNQPQHF.